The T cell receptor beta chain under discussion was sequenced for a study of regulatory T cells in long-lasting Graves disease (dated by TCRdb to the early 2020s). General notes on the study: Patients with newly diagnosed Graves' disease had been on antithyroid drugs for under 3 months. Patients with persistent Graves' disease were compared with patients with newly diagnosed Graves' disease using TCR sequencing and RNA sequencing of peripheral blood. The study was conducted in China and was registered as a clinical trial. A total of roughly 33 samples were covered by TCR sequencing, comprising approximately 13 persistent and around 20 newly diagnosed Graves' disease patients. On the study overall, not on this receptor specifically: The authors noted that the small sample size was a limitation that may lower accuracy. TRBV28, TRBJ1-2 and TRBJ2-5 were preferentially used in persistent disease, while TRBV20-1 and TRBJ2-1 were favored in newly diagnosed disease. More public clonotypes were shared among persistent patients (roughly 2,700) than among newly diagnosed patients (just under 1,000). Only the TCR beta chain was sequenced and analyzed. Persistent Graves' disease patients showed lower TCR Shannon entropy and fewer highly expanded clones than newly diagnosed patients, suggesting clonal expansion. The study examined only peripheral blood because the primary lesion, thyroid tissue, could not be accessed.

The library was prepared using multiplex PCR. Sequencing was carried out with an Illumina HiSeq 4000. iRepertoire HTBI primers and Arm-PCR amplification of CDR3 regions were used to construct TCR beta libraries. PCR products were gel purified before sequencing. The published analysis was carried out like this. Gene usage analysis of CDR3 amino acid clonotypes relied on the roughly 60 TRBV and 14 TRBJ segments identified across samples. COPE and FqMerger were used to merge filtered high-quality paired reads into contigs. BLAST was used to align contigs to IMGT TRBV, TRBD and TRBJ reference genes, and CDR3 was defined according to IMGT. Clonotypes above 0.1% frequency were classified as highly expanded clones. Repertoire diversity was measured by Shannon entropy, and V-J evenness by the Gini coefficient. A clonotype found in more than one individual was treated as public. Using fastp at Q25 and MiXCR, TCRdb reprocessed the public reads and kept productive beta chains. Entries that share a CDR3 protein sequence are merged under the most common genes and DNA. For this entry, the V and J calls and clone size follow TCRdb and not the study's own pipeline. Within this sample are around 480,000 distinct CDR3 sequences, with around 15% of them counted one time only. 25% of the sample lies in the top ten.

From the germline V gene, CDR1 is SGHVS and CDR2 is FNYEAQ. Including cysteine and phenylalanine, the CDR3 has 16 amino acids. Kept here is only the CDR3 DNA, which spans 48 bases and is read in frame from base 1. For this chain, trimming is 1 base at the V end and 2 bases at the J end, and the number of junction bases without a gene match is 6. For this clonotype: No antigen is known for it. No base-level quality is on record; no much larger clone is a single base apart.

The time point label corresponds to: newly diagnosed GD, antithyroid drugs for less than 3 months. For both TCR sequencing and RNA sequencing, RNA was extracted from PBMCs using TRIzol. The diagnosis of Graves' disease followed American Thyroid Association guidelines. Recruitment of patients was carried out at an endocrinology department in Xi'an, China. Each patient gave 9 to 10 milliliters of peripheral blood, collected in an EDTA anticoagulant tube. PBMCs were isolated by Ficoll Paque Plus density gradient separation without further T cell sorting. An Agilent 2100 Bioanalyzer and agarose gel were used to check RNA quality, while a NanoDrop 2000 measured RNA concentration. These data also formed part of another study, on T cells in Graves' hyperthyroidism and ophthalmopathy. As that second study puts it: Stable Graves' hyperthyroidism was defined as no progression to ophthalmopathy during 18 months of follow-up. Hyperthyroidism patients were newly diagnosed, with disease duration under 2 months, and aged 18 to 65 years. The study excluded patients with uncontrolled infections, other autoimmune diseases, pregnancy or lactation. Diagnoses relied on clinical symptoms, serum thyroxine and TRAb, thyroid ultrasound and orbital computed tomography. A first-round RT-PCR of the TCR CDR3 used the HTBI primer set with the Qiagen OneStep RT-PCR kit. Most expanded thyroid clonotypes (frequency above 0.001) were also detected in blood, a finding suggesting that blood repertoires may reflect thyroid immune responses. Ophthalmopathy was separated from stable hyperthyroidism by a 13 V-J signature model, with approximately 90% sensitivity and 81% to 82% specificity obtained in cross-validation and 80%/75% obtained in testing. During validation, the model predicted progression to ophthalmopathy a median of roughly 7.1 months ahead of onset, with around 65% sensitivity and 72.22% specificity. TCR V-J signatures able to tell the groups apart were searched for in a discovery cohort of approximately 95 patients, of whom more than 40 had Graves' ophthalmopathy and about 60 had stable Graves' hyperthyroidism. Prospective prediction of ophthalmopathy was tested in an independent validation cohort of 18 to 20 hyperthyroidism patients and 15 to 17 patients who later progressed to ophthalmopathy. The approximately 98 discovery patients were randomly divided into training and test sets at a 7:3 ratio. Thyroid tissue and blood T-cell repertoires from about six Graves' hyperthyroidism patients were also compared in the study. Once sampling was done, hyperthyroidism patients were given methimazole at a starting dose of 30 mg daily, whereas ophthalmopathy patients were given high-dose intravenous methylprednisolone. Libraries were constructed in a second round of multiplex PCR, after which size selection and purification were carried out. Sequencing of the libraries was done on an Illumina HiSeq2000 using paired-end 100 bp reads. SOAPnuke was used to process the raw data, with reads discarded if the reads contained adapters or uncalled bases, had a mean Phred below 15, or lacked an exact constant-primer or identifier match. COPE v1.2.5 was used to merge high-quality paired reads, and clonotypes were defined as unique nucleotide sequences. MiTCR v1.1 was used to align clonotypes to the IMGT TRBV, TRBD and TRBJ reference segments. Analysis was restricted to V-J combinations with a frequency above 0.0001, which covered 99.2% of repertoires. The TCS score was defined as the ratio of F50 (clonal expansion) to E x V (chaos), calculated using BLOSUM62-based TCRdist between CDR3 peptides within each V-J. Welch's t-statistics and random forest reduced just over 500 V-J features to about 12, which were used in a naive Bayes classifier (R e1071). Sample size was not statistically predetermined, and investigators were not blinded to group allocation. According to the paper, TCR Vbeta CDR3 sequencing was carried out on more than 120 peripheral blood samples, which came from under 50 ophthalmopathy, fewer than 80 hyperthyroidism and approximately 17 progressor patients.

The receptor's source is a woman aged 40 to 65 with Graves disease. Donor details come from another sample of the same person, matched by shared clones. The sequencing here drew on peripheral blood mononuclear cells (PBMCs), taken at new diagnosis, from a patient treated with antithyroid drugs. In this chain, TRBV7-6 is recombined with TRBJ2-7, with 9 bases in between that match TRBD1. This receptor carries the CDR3 CASSLGPGTGTYEQYF. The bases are TGTGCCAGCAGCTTAGGACCCGGGACAGGGACCTACGAGCAGTACTTC.